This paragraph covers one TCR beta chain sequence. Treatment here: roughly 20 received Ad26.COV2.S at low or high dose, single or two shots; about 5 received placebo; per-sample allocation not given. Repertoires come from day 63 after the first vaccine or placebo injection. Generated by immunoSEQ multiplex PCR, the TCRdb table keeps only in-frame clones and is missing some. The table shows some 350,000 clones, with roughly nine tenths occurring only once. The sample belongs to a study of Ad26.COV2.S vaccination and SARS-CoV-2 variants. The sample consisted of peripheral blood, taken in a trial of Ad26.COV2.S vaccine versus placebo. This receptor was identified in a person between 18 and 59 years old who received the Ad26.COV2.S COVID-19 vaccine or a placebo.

The CDR3 is CASSFTSGQETQYF. DNA of the CDR3: TGTGCCAGCAGCTTTACTAGCGGACAAGAGACCCAGTACTTC. The chain recombines TRBV7-2 with TRBJ2-5; TRBD2 agrees at 8 bases. V lost 3 bases, J lost 2 bases, and 2 bases stayed unmatched. This CDR3 has 14 residues. The V gene's germline CDR1 is SGHTA and CDR2 FQGNSA.